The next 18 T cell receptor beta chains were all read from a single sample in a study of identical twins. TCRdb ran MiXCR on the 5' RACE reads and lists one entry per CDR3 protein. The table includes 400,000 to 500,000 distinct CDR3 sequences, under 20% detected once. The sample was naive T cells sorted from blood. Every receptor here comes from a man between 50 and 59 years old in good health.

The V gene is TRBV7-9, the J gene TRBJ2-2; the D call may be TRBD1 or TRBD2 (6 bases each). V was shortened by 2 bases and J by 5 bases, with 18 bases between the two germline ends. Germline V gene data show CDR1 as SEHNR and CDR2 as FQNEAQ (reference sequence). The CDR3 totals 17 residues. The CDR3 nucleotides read TGTGCCAGCAGCTTACCACCCGGGGGCGCGGGGACCGGGGAGCTGTTTTTT. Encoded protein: CASSLPPGGAGTGELFF.

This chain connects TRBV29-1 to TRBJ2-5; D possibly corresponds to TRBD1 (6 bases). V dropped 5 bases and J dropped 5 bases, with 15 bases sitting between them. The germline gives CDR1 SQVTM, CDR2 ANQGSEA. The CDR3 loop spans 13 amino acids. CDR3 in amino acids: CSVNTGHGETQYF. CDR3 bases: TGCAGCGTTAATACAGGGCACGGGGAGACCCAGTACTTC.

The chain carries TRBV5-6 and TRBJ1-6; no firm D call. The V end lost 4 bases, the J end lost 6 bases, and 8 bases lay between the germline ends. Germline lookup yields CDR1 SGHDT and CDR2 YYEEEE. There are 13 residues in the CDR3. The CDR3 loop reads CASSTDLNSPLHF. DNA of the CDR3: TGTGCCAGCAGCACAGACCTTAATTCACCCCTCCACTTT.

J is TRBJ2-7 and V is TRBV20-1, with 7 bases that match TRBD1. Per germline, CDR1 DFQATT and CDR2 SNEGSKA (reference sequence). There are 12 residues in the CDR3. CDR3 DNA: TGCAACCTGGCGAGGGGGCCCAACGAGCAGTACTTC. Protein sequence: CNLARGPNEQYF.

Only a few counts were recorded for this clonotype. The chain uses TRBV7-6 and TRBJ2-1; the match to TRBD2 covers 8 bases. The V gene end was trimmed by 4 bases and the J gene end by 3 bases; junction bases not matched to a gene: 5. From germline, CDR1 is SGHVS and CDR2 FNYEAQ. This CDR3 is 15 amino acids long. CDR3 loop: CASSSGGGLYNEQFF. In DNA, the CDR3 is TGTGCCAGCAGCTCGGGGGGGGGTCTCTACAATGAGCAGTTCTTC.

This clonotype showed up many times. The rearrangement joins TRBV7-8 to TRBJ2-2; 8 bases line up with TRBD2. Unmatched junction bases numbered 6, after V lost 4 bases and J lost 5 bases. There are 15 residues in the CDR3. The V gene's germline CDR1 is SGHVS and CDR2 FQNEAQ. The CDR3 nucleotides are TGTGCCAGCAGCTCCAGCGGGAGTAGGACCGGGGAGCTGTTTTTT. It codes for CASSSSGSRTGELFF.

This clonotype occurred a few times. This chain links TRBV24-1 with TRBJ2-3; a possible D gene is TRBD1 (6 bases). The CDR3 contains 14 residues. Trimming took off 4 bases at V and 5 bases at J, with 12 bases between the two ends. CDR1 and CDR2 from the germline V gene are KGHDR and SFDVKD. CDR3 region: CATSEDHREDTQYF. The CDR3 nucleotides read TGTGCCACCAGTGAAGACCACAGGGAAGATACGCAGTATTTT.

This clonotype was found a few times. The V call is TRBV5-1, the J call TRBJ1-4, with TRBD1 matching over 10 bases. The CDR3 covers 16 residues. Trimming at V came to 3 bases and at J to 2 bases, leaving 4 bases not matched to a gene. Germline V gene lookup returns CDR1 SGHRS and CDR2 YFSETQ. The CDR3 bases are TGCGCCAGCAGCTCAGACAGGGGGCGGACTAATGAAAAACTGTTTTTT. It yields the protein CASSSDRGRTNEKLFF.

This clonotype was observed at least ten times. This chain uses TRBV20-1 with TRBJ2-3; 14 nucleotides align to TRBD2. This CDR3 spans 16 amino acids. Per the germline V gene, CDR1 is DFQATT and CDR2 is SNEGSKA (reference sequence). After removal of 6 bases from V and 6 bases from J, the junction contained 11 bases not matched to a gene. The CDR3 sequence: CSATGLAGEQRDTQYF. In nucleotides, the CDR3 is TGCAGTGCAACGGGACTAGCGGGAGAGCAGAGGGATACGCAGTATTTT.

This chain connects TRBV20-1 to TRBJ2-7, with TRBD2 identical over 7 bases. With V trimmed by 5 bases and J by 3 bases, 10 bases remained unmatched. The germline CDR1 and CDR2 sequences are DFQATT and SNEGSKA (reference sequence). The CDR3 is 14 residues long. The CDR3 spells CSARSPGLFYEQYF. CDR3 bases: TGCAGTGCTCGCAGTCCGGGACTATTCTACGAGCAGTACTTC.

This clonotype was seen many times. CDR3 sequence: CASSLRDSQETQYF. CDR3 DNA sequence: TGTGCCAGCAGTTTAAGGGACAGCCAAGAGACCCAGTACTTC. This chain connects TRBV27 to TRBJ2-5, with 7 positions matching TRBD1. V shed 2 bases and J 1 base; nucleotides not matched to a gene: 1. Germline V lookup: CDR1 MNHEY, CDR2 SMNVEV (reference sequence). The CDR3 sequence is 14 residues long.

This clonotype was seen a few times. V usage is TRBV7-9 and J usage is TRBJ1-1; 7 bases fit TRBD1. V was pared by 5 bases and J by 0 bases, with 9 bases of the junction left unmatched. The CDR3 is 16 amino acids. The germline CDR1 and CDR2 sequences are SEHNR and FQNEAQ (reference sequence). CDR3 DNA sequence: TGTGCCAGCAGCCGAGACAGGGCGGACATGAACACTGAAGCTTTCTTT. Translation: CASSRDRADMNTEAFF.

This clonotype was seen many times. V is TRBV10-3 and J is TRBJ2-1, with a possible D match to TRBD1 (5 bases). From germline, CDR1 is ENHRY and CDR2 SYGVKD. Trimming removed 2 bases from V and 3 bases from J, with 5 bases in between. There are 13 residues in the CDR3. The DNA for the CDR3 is TGTGCCATCAGTGAGACAGGCTACAATGAGCAGTTCTTC. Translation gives CAISETGYNEQFF.

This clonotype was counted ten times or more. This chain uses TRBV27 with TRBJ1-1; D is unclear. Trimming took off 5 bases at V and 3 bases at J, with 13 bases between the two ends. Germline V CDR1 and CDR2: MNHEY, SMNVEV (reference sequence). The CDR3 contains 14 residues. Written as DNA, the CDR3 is TGTGCCAGCAGTCCCCTCCGGGGTGACACTGAAGCTTTCTTT. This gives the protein CASSPLRGDTEAFF.

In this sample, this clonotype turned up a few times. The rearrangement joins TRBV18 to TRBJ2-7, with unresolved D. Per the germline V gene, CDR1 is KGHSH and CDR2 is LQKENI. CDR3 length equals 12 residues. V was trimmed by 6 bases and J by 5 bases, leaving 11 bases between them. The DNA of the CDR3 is TGTGCCAGCTCCCCTAGTAGGGACGAGCAGTACTTC. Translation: CASSPSRDEQYF.

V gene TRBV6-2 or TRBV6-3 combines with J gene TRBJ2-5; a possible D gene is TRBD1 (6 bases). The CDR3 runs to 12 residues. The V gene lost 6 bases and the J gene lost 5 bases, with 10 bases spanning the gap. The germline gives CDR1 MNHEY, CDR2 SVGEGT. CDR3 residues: CASRTGIETQYF. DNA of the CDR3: TGTGCCAGCAGAACAGGGATTGAGACCCAGTACTTC.

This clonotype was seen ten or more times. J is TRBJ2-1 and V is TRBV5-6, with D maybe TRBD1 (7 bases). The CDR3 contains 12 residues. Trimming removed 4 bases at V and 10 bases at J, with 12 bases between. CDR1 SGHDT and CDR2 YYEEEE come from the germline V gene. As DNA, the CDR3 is TGTGCCAGCAGCGAACAGGGGAGGGAGCAGTTCTTC. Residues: CASSEQGREQFF. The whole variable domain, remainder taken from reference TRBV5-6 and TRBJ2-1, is DAGVTQSPTHLIKTRGQQVTLRCSPKSGHDTVSWYQQALGQGPQFIFQYYEEEERQRGNFPDRFSGHQFPNYSSELNVNALLLGDSALYLCASSEQGREQFFGPGTRLTVL.

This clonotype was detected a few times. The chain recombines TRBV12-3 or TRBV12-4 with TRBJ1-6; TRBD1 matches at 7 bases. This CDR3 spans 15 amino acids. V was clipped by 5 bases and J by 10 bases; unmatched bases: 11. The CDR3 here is CASSKRQGSTSPLHF. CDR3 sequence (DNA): TGTGCCAGCAGTAAGAGACAGGGCTCTACGTCACCCCTCCACTTT.